These 5 T cell receptor beta chains were sequenced from one sample in a study of cytomegalovirus exposure and HLA in healthy donors. Researchers ran the PCR with 60 Vbeta and 13 Jbeta primers. Produced via immunoSEQ multiplex PCR; TCRdb's table is partial and in-frame only. Of 150,000 to 200,000 clones listed, roughly 78% are singletons. Sequencing was performed on PBMCs. All receptors derive from a woman aged 45-65 years in good health and CMV-seropositive.

The chain couples TRBV6-6 to TRBJ1-1; 9 nucleotides align to TRBD1. With V trimmed by 4 bases and J by 4 bases, 10 bases remained unmatched. The V gene's germline CDR1 is MNHNY and CDR2 SVGAGI (reference sequence). The CDR3 extends over 16 amino acids. The CDR3 DNA reads TGTGCCAGCAGTTTCGTCATGGGACAGGGTAGCACTGAAGCTTTCTTT. The encoded protein is CASSFVMGQGSTEAFF.

The chain joins TRBV11-1 to TRBJ2-5, with 8 bases aligning to TRBD1. Germline-derived CDR1 and CDR2 are SGHAT and FQDESV (reference sequence). This CDR3 spans 14 amino acids. Trimming took 5 bases from V and 5 from J; bases not matched to a gene: 7. The CDR3 sequence: CASSLAGGPETQYF. Written as DNA, the CDR3 is TGTGCCAGCAGCCTCGCAGGGGGCCCGGAGACCCAGTACTTC.

There are a few counts of this clone. The gene calls are TRBV5-6 and TRBJ2-2; the match to TRBD1 covers 7 bases. The CDR3 runs to 19 residues. Germline trimming cut 0 bases from V and 5 bases from J; bases unmatched to any gene: 16. In germline, CDR1 is SGHDT, CDR2 YYEEEE. The CDR3 DNA sequence: TGTGCCAGCAGCTTGGTTTCGACAGGGCGGCGTGGACCTACCGGGGAGCTGTTTTTT. Translation: CASSLVSTGRRGPTGELFF.

The sample holds a few counts of this clone. This chain links TRBV7-6 with TRBJ1-1; 10 bases match TRBD1. Germline V gives CDR1 SGHVS, CDR2 FNYEAQ. This CDR3 contains 13 residues. V was clipped by 4 bases and J by 7 bases; unmatched bases: 3. The CDR3 protein is CASSSGQGVEAFF. The CDR3 coding sequence is TGTGCCAGCAGCTCCGGACAGGGGGTTGAAGCTTTCTTT.

V and J are TRBV7-9 and TRBJ2-7; 9 nucleotides agree with TRBD1. The CDR3 length is 15 residues. Germline CDR1 SEHNR, CDR2 FQNEAQ (reference sequence). Trimming cost V 6 bases and J 0 bases; bases outside gene matches: 6. CDR3 protein: CASRSGTGLSYEQYF. CDR3 DNA sequence: TGTGCCAGCAGGTCCGGGACAGGGCTCTCCTACGAGCAGTACTTC.